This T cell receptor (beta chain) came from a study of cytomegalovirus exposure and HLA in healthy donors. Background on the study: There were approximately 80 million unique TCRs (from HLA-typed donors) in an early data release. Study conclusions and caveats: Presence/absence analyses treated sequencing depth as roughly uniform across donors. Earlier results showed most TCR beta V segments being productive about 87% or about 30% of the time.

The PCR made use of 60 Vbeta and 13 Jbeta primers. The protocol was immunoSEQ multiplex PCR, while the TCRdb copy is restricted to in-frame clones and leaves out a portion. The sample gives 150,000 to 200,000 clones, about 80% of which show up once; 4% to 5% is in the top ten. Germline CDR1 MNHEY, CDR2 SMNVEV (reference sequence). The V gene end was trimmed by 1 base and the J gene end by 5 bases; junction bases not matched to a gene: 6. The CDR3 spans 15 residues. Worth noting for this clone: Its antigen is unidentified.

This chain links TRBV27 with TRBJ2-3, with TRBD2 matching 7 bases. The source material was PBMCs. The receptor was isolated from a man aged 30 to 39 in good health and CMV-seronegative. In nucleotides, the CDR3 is TGTGCCAGCAGTTTATATTCACGGGGGGTAGATACGCAGTATTTT. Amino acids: CASSLYSRGVDTQYF.